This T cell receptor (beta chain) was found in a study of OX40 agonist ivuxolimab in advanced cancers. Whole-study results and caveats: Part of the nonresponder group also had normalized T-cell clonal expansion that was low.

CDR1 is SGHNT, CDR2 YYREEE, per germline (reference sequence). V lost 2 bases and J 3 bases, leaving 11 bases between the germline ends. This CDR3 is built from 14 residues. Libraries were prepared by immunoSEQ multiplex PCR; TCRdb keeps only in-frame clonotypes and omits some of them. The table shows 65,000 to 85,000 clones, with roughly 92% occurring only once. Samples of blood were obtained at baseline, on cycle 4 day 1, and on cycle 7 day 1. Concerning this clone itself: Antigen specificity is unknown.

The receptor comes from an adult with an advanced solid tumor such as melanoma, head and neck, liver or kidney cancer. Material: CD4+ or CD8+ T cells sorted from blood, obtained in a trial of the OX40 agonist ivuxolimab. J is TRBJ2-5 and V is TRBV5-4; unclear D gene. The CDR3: CASSFYTEKETQYF. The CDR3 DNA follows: TGTGCCAGCAGCTTTTACACGGAAAAAGAGACCCAGTACTTC.